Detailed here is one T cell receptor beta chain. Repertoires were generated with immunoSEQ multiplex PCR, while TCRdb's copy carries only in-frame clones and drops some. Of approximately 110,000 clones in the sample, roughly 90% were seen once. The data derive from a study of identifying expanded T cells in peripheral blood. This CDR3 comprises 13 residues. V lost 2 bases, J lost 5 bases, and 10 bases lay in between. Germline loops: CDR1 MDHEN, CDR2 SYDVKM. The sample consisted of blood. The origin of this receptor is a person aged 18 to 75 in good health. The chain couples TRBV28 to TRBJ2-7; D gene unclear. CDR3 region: CASSLSFRDEQYF. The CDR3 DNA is TGTGCCAGCAGTTTAAGTTTCCGGGACGAGCAGTACTTC.